This TCR beta chain was documented in a study of blood T cells in healthy people across ages (dated by TCRdb to 2014 to 2015). Background on the whole study: In model experiments, template switching captured about one uniquely barcoded TCR beta cDNA molecule for every two T cells. Using deep sequencing normalized with unique cDNA molecular identifiers, the study measured how TCR beta repertoire diversity changes with age. The donors were divided into four age groups: young (average around 17 years), middle-aged (about 41), aged (under 70) and long-lived (82). Donors of different ages were randomly distributed across sequencing lanes to avoid experimental bias. Two additional independent replicas of 1 million unique cDNA reads from the same blood draw were analyzed for two donors (one aged 18 to 29 and one aged 80 or older). General study outcomes and caveats: Estimates of total diversity from one million sequenced T cells were regarded as lower bounds and underestimates. As age increased, observed TCR beta diversity per million T cells dropped in a roughly linear way, and a significant reduction was already evident by age roughly 36. Donor CMV infection status was unknown, potentially confounding age-related changes in expanded clonotypes. Because profiling used bulk unsorted PBMCs, naive and antigen-experienced compartments could not be compared conclusively. Compared with the aged group, more naive CD4+ T cells, fewer expanded clones and increased TCR diversity were shown by the long-lived group, suggesting age selection. The percentage of naive T cells measured by flow cytometry correlated strongly with observed TCR beta diversity.

Library preparation used 5' RACE. TCRdb names Illumina HiSeq 2500 as the instrument used. A second PCR of roughly 6 to 11 cycles was run with a J-beta primer mix and a sample-barcoded 5' primer. A unique molecular identifier was introduced onto each TCR beta cDNA molecule by a template-switch 5' adaptor carrying 12 random nucleotides. Each sample yielded at least 3 million CDR3-containing paired-end reads. First-strand cDNA was synthesized from all RNA with the Mint cDNA synthesis kit, primed by a TRBC-specific oligonucleotide. Following uracil-DNA glycosylase treatment, all cDNA underwent a first 18-cycle PCR with the universal primers M1SS and BC2_uni_R. As for the authors' bioinformatics: Each sample was normalized by randomly selecting 1 million high-quality reads, each carrying a distinct molecular identifier. Reads sharing molecular identifiers were discarded rather than binned into consensus sequences. MiTCR, run with a Q25 quality threshold and the strictest error-elimination algorithm, handled CDR3 identification, clonotype clustering and error correction. A nonparametric unseen species model using Euler transformation provided a lower-bound estimate of total TCR beta diversity. TCRdb reprocessed the public reads (quality trimming at Q25 with fastp, clone calling with MiXCR) and kept in-frame beta chains. For every CDR3 protein sequence, its rows merge into one entry that carries the most common genes and DNA. TCRdb assigned the V and J calls; the authors' analysis was not used. In all, the sample holds around 1,100,000 distinct CDR3 sequences, and 30% to 40% of those were seen once. Around 13% of the sample is in the top ten clones.

The CDR3 spans 18 residues, from the cysteine through the phenylalanine. CDR3 DNA is the only sequence kept; it has 54 bases, read in frame from the first base. Reading the germline V gene gives CDR1 MGHRA and CDR2 YSYEKL. Compared with germline, V lacks 0 bases and J lacks 2 bases; bases without a gene match: 8. The donors were 40 or so Caucasian individuals from Russia, aged about 6 to 95 years, who were systemically healthy. Each donor gave 9.5 to 10 milliliters of peripheral blood, drawn into EDTA-treated Vacutainer tubes. Ficoll-Paque density-gradient centrifugation was used to isolate PBMCs, with at least 7 million obtained per sample. Trizol reagent was used to extract total RNA from PBMCs, with at least 6 micrograms per sample. Naive CD45RAhigh/CD27high T cell percentages were measured by flow cytometry on a PBMC aliquot from every donor. This clonotype was detected a few times. Its antigen specificity is not known. No base-level quality is on record; no much larger clone is a single base apart.

This TCR came from a man between 18 and 35 years old in good health. What was sequenced was blood. In this chain, TRBV4-1 is recombined with TRBJ2-3, with 10 middle bases fitting TRBD1. Read as DNA, the sequence is TGCGCCAGCAGCCAAGATAAGGGCGGGACAGGGGACACAGATACGCAGTATTTT. Its translation is CASSQDKGGTGDTDTQYF.